Listed here are 22 T cell receptor beta chains from one sample, sequenced in a study of OX40 agonist ivuxolimab in advanced cancers. The method was immunoSEQ multiplex PCR; TCRdb's version includes in-frame clones alone and lacks a portion of them. The sample lists around 60,000 clones, under 95% occurring once. The input for sequencing was CD4+ or CD8+ T cells sorted from blood, taken in a trial of the OX40 agonist ivuxolimab. All receptors derive from an adult with an advanced solid tumor such as melanoma, head and neck, liver or kidney cancer.

The chain recombines TRBV2 with TRBJ2-2; no reliable D call. Germline-derived CDR1 and CDR2 are SNHLY and FYNNEI. Deletions cut 7 bases from V and 3 bases from J, with 9 bases between. The CDR3 loop spans 13 amino acids. CDR3 coding DNA: TGTGCCAGCATCTTAGGGTACACCGGGGAGCTGTTTTTT. Protein sequence: CASILGYTGELFF.

V gene TRBV18 combines with J gene TRBJ2-5; 7 nucleotides match TRBD2. The trim removed 6 bases at V and 4 bases at J, leaving 2 bases unmatched. CDR3 length: 12 residues. Germline CDR1 KGHSH, CDR2 LQKENI. The CDR3 reads CASSGGSETQYF. CDR3 sequence (DNA): TGTGCCAGCTCGGGAGGGTCAGAGACCCAGTACTTC.

V and J are TRBV11-2 and TRBJ2-3; no reliable D call. Trimming took off 0 bases at V and 7 bases at J, with 5 bases between the two ends. From germline, CDR1 is SGHAT and CDR2 FQNNGV. The CDR3 spans 12 residues. The CDR3 spells CASSLDGNTQYF. DNA of the CDR3: TGTGCCAGCAGCTTAGATGGAAATACGCAGTATTTT.

This rearrangement joins TRBV10-2 to TRBJ1-1; TRBD1 aligns across 7 bases. Per the germline V gene, CDR1 is WSHSY and CDR2 is SAAADI. The CDR3 spans 13 residues. J was trimmed by 0 bases and V by 9 bases; bases with no gene match: 4. CDR3 in amino acids: CASQGVMNTEAFF. CDR3 DNA sequence: TGCGCCAGTCAGGGGGTAATGAACACTGAAGCTTTCTTT.

The CDR3 region has the DNA TGTGCCAGCAGCGTCTCCAGCGGAATCACAGATACGCAGTATTTT. Residues: CASSVSSGITDTQYF. The chain couples TRBV9 to TRBJ2-3, with D possibly TRBD2 on 5 matching bases. Germline loops: CDR1 SGDLS, CDR2 YYNGEE. The CDR3 extends over 15 amino acids. V was clipped by 2 bases and J by 2 bases, with 12 bases between them.

The V gene is TRBV25-1, the J gene TRBJ2-7; 11 bases match TRBD1. Per germline, CDR1 MGHDK and CDR2 SYGVNS. V lost 7 bases, J lost 2 bases, and 1 base stayed unmatched. The CDR3 sequence is 13 residues long. CDR3 nucleotide sequence: TGTGCCAGCATGGGACAGGGGGCCTACGAGCAGTACTTC. Translating gives CASMGQGAYEQYF.

This clone has a handful of counts. This chain connects TRBV7-2 to TRBJ2-7; D is possibly TRBD2 (6 bases). From germline, CDR1 is SGHTA and CDR2 FQGNSA. The CDR3 totals 14 residues. V was trimmed by 1 base and J by 1 base, leaving 8 bases between them. Here the CDR3 reads CASSLVGGSYEQYF. CDR3 sequence (DNA): TGTGCCAGCAGCTTAGTCGGAGGGTCCTACGAGCAGTACTTC. Based on the CDR3 plus reference TRBV7-2 and TRBJ2-7, the full variable domain is GAGVSQSPSNKVTEKGKDVELRCDPISGHTALYWYRQSLGQGLEFLIYFQGNSAPDKSGLPSDRFSAERTGGSVSTLTIQRTQQEDSAVYLCASSLVGGSYEQYFGPGTRLTVT.

V gene TRBV15 combines with J gene TRBJ1-2; D possibly corresponds to TRBD1 (6 bases). Germline V gene lookup returns CDR1 LNHNV and CDR2 YYDKDF (reference sequence). The CDR3 extends over 14 amino acids. With 1 base removed from V and 7 bases from J, the gap between germline ends came to 13 bases. The CDR3 nucleotides read TGTGCCACCAGCAGAGTGGCAGGGGAGGTTGGCTACACCTTC. It translates to CATSRVAGEVGYTF.

This chain links TRBV6-4 with TRBJ2-1; 7 bases agree with TRBD1. Trimming removed 6 bases from V and 7 bases from J; junction bases left unmatched: 6. Per the germline V gene, CDR1 is MRHNA and CDR2 is SNTAGT. The CDR3 has 13 residues. The CDR3 DNA reads as TGTGCCAGCAGCCGACAGGGCGATAATGAGCAGTTCTTC. Protein: CASSRQGDNEQFF.

V usage is TRBV11-3 and J usage is TRBJ2-5; 12 bases fit TRBD2. The V gene end was trimmed by 2 bases and the J gene end by 5 bases; junction bases not matched to a gene: 3. Germline V gene sequence: CDR1 SGHNT, CDR2 YENEEA. The CDR3 spans 15 residues. CDR3 in DNA: TGTGCCAGCAGCTTATGGACTAGCGGGAAGGAGACCCAGTACTTC. Protein: CASSLWTSGKETQYF.

The rearrangement uses TRBV4-3 and TRBJ2-7; 13 nucleotides align to TRBD2. The J segment lost 2 bases and the V segment lost 4 bases, leaving 20 bases of the junction unmatched. This CDR3 is built from 21 residues. CDR1 is LGHNA and CDR2 is YSLEER in the germline V gene. The chain's CDR3 is CASSPKLGIGTSGIGPYEQYF. DNA of the CDR3: TGCGCCAGCAGCCCAAAACTAGGGATTGGGACTAGCGGGATTGGGCCCTACGAGCAGTACTTC.

The chain employs TRBV5-8 and TRBJ2-2; no clear D gene. The CDR3 totals 14 residues. V was cut by 2 bases and J by 1 base, with 6 bases left in between. The V gene's germline CDR1 is SGHTS and CDR2 YDEGEE. CDR3 sequence: CASSLQMNTGELFF. The CDR3 nucleotides are TGTGCCAGCAGCTTACAGATGAACACCGGGGAGCTGTTTTTT.

The chain is built from TRBV7-9 and TRBJ1-1; TRBD1 matches 10 bases. Germline V gene data show CDR1 as SEHNR and CDR2 as FQNEAQ (reference sequence). CDR3 size: 15 residues. J gave up 5 bases and V 4 bases, and 7 bases lay outside the gene matches. CDR3 protein: CASSWPGQGKTEAFF. CDR3 nucleotides: TGTGCCAGCAGCTGGCCGGGACAGGGGAAAACTGAAGCTTTCTTT.

The chain employs TRBV11-2 and TRBJ1-3; 9 nucleotides align to TRBD1. Germline V gives CDR1 SGHAT, CDR2 FQNNGV. With 3 bases clipped from V and 7 bases from J, the junction kept 10 bases outside the gene matches. The length of the CDR3 is 16 residues. As DNA, the CDR3 is TGTGCCAGCAGCTTCCCCCCGGGACAGGGAGGTAACACCATATATTTT. It encodes CASSFPPGQGGNTIYF.

The chain recombines TRBV27 with TRBJ1-6; no clear D. V lost 3 bases, J lost 7 bases, and 10 bases lay in between. Germline CDR1 and CDR2: MNHEY and SMNVEV (reference sequence). The length of the CDR3 is 14 residues. CDR3 loop: CASSFWRENSPLHF. CDR3 in DNA: TGTGCCAGCAGTTTTTGGAGGGAAAATTCACCCCTCCACTTT.

The chain links TRBV5-1 to TRBJ2-4, with D perhaps TRBD2 (6 bases). The CDR3 length is 14 residues. Germline CDR1 and CDR2: SGHRS and YFSETQ. V gave up 5 bases and J gave up 8 bases, with 17 bases separating them. The CDR3 spells CASSLPGVTDIQYF. The CDR3 coding sequence is TGCGCCAGCAGTCTGCCGGGAGTGACGGACATTCAGTACTTC. Filled out from reference TRBV5-1 and TRBJ2-4, the complete variable domain reads KAGVTQTPRYLIKTRGQQVTLSCSPISGHRSVSWYQQTPGQGLQFLFEYFSETQRNKGNFPGRFSGRQFSNSRSEMNVSTLELGDSALYLCASSLPGVTDIQYFGAGTRLSVL.

The rearrangement joins TRBV7-9 to TRBJ2-2; D is unresolved. Trimming shortened V by 5 bases and J by 4 bases, and 11 bases separated the two germline ends. Per the germline V gene, CDR1 is SEHNR and CDR2 is FQNEAQ (reference sequence). This CDR3 has 14 residues. Here the CDR3 DNA reads TGTGCCAGCAGCATGCAGATAATCACCGGGGAGCTGTTTTTT. It encodes CASSMQIITGELFF.

The gene calls are TRBV5-4 and TRBJ2-3, with D maybe TRBD1 (6 bases). Deletions cut 3 bases from V and 6 bases from J, with 14 bases between. The CDR3 contains 14 residues. The germline gives CDR1 SGHNT, CDR2 YYREEE (reference sequence). The CDR3 loop reads CASSWNRVADTQYF. In nucleotides, the CDR3 is TGTGCCAGCAGCTGGAACAGGGTGGCGGATACGCAGTATTTT.

The V and J genes are TRBV7-2 and TRBJ2-7, with 8 bases that match TRBD1. J was trimmed by 2 bases and V by 0 bases; bases with no gene match: 9. The CDR3 contains 17 residues. Germline CDR1 reads SGHTA; CDR2 reads FQGNSA. CDR3 sequence: CASSLATGGTGAYEQYF. As DNA, the CDR3 is TGTGCCAGCAGCTTAGCTACAGGGGGGACGGGGGCCTACGAGCAGTACTTC.

The chain uses TRBV10-1 and TRBJ1-1; D may be TRBD1 (5 bases). Trimming stripped 3 bases from V and 1 base from J, with 12 bases between. Per the germline V gene, CDR1 is WNHNN and CDR2 is SYGVQD (reference sequence). The CDR3 loop spans 15 amino acids. The CDR3 bases are TGCGCCAGCAGTGATGGGGGAACCACGAACACTGAAGCTTTCTTT. Encoded protein: CASSDGGTTNTEAFF.

CDR3 residues: CASSGGLATDTQYF. The CDR3 DNA reads TGTGCCAGCAGTGGTGGGCTAGCCACAGATACGCAGTATTTT. J is TRBJ2-3 and V is TRBV2; D is perhaps TRBD2 (5 bases). Germline assignment: CDR1 SNHLY and CDR2 FYNNEI. This CDR3 spans 14 amino acids. Trimming stripped 4 bases from V and 2 bases from J, with 10 bases between.

This clone was counted once. This chain uses TRBV6-5 with TRBJ2-2; the match to TRBD1 covers 9 bases. Germline CDR1 and CDR2: MNHEY and SVGAGI. Trimming took 6 bases from V and 7 from J; bases not matched to a gene: 6. This CDR3 spans 14 amino acids. The CDR3 nucleotides read TGTGCCAGCAGAGGGACAGGGAGGGGCGGGGAGCTGTTTTTT. Residues: CASRGTGRGGELFF.